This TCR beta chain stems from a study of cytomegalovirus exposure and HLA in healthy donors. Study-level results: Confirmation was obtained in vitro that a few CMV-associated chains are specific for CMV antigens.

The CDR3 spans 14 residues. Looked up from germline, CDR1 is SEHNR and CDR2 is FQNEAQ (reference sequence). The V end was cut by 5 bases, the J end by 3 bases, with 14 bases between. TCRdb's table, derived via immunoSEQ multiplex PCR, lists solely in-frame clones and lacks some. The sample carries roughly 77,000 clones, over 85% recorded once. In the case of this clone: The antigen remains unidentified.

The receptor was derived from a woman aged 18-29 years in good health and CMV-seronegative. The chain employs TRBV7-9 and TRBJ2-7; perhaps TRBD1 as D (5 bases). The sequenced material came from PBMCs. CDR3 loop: CASSPAQGNYEQYF. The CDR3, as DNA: TGTGCCAGCAGCCCAGCTCAGGGAAACTACGAGCAGTACTTC.